In its sample, the clone carrying this T cell receptor (beta chain) was seen many times. Its antigen is unknown. These data originate in a study of T cell repertoires in cytomegalovirus infection. TCRdb re-called the reads through MiXCR, storing one row per CDR3 protein. This sample has under 600,000 distinct CDR3 sequences, with about 17% found just once. Germline CDR1 SGHVS, CDR2 FNYEAQ. Deletions cut 3 bases from V and 1 base from J, with 9 bases between. CDR3 length: 14 amino acids. Study-level points and caveats: Individuals carrying CMV plus the relevant HLA were identified by cumulative frequency of public TCR beta families.

This receptor was identified in a human donor in good health (CMV status not recorded). Some clones in this sample may be carry-over from other donors' samples. The chain links TRBV7-6 to TRBJ2-5; D is unclear. The sequencing sample was made of CD8+ T cells from PBMCs. CDR3 residues: CASSLGYLQETQYF. CDR3 nucleotide sequence: TGTGCCAGCAGCTTGGGCTACCTCCAAGAGACCCAGTACTTC.